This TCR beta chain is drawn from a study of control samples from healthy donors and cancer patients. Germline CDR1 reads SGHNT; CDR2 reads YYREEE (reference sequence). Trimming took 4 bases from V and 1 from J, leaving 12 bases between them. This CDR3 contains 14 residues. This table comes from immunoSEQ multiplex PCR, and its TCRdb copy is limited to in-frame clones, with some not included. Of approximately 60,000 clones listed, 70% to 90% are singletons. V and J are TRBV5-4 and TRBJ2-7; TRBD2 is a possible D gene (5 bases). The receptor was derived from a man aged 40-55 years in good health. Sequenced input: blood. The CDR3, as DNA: TGTGCCAGCAGCCGTGCGGGTCTATCCTACGAGCAGTACTTC. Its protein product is CASSRAGLSYEQYF. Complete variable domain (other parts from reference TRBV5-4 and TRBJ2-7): ETGVTQSPTHLIKTRGQQVTLRCSSQSGHNTVSWYQQALGQGPQFIFQYYREEENGRGNFPPRFSGLQFPNYSSELNVNALELDDSALYLCASSRAGLSYEQYFGPGTRLTVT.